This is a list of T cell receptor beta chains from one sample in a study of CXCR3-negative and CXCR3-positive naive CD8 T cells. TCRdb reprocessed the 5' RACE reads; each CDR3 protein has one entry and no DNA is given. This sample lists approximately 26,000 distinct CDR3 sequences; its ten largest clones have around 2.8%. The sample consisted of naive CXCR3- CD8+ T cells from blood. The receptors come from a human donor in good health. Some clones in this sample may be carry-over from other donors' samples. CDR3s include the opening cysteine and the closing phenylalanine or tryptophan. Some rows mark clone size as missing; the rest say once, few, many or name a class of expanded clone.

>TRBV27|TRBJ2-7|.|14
CASSLGTGSYEQYF
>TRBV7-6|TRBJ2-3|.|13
CASSPKRGDTQYF
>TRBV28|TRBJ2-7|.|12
CASSQGIHEQYF
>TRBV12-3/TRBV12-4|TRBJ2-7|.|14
CASSLALWGSEQYF
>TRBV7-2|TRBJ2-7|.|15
CASSLGLAGGYEQYF
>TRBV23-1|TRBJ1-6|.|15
CAPGLGTLGNSPLHF
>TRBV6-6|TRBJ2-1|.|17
CASSLPGGGSSYNEQFF
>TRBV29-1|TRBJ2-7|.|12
CSVESDSYEQYF
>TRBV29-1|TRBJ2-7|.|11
CSATTLYEQYF
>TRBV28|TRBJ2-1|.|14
CASSPLTGVNEQFF
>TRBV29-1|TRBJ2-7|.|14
CSVIVWDRDYEQYF
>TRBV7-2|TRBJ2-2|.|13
CAPGVQNTGELFF
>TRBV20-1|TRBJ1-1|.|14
CSASEISGYTEAFF
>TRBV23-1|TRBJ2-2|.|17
CASSHHAVRRDTGELFF
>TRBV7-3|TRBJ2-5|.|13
CASSLDIGETQYF
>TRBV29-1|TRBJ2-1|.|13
CSAIGGGYNEQFF
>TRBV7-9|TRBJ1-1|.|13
CASSLEDNTEAFF
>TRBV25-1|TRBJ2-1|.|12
CASSEGENEQFF
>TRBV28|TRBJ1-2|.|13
CASSLGAAQGYTF
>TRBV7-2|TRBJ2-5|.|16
CASSPPPGENQETQYF
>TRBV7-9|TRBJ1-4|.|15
CASSSRTEYNEKLFF
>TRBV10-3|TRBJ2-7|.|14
CAISESMKTYEQYF
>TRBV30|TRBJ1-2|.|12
CAWGDTGTGYTF
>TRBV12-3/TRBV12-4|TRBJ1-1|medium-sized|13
CASSSRGGTEAFF
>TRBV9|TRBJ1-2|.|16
CASSVIDGDSNYGYTF
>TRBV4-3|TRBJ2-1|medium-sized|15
CASSSPGGLYNEQFF
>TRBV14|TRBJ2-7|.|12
CASSQGLYEQYF
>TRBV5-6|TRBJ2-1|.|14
CASSLLVALNEQFF
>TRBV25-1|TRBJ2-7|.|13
CASNSGRSYEQYF
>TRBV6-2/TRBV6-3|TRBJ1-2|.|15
CASSYSELYDYGYTF
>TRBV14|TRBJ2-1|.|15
CASSPSSRPYNEQFF
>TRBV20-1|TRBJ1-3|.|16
CSASGAGGDSGNTIYF
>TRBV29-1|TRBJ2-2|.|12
CSVVGHTGELFF
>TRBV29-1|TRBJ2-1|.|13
CSEERGLYNEQFF
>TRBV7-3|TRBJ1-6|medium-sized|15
CASSSTGGAGSPLHF
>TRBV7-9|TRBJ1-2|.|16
CASSPTTGGSDYGYTF
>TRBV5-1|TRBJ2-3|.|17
CASSRGLAGGPLDTQYF
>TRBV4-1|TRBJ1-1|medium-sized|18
CASSQEHQALAGNTEAFF
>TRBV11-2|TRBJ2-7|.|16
CASSFSNGLAVYEQYF
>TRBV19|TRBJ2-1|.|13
CASSSDNYNEQFF
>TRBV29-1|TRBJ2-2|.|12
CSGTGAAGELFF
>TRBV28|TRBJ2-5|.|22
CASSSIEPGLADIGNFQETQYF
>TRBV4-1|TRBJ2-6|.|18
CASSQDRDFLVGANVLTF
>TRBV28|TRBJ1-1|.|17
CASSLTRILEGNTEAFF
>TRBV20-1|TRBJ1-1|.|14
CSASKQGESTEAFF
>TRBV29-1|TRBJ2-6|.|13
CSVVLWGANVLTF
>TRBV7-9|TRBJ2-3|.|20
CASSDPLVTQGGRGTDTQYF
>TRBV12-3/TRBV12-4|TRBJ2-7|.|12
CASSHLIIEQYF
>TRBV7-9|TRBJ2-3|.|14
CASSSREGQDTQYF
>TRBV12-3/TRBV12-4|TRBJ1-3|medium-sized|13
CASRTTSGNTIYF
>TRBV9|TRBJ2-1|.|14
CASSGGSSYNEQFF
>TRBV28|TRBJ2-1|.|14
CASTWTGGWNEQFF
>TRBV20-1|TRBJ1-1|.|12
CSARRTYTEAFF
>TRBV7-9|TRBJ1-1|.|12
CASSYRETEAFF
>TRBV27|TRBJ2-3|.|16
CASNPVTPAGADTQYF
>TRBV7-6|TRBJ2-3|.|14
CASSGQITTDTQYF
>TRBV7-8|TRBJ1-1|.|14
CASNPTGGNTEAFF
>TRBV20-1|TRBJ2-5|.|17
CSARRVFLGGDKETQYF
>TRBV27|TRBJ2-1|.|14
CASSYRKPDNEQFF